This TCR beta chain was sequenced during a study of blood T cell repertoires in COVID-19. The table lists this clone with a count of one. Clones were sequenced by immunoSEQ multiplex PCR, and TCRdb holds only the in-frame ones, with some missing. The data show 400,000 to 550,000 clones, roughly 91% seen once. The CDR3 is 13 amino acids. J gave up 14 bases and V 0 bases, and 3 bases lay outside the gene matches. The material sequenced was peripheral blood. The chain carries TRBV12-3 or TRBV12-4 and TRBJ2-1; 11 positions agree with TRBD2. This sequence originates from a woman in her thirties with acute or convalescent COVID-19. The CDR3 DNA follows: TGTGCCAGCAGTTTAGCTAGCGGGGGGGTTAAGTTCTTC. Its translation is CASSLASGGVKFF.